This T cell receptor beta chain was profiled in a study of T cells in Graves' hyperthyroidism and ophthalmopathy. Study-wide results and caveats: Among clonotypes expanded in thyroid above 0.001, most were also found in blood. Ophthalmopathy stood apart from stable hyperthyroidism in a 13 V-J model.

Deletions cut 4 bases from V and 7 bases from J, with 10 bases between. Per the germline V gene, CDR1 is LNHDA and CDR2 is SQIVND (reference sequence). CDR3 length equals 12 residues. As concerns this clonotype: The antigen remains undetermined.

Researchers took RNA transcripts and amplified the TCR beta CDR3 regions from them. TCR CDR3 underwent first-round RT-PCR with the HTBI primer set. One entry per CDR3 protein, called by TCRdb with MiXCR from the multiplex PCR reads. The sample has around 540,000 distinct CDR3 sequences, under 60% seen once. Newly diagnosed patients aged 18 to 65 had hyperthyroidism of under 2 months' duration. Thyroid ultrasound, orbital computed tomography, clinical symptoms, and serum thyroxine and TRAb underpinned diagnoses. The clonotype was recovered from a woman between 18 and 29 years old with Graves' hyperthyroidism. Specimen: peripheral blood or thyroid tissue (not recorded which). The chain employs TRBV19 and TRBJ1-1, with D possibly being TRBD1 (5 bases). CDR3 loop: CASSTRGGEAFF. The CDR3 coding sequence is TGTGCCAGTAGTACCCGGGGGGGTGAAGCTTTCTTT.